What follows are 5 T cell receptor beta chains derived from one specimen sequenced in a study of identical twins. Via MiXCR, TCRdb re-called the 5' RACE reads, giving one row per CDR3 protein. The table shows roughly 570,000 distinct CDR3 sequences, with 9.5% to 10% occurring only once. The same specimen was also included in a second study, on yellow fever vaccine responses in identical twins.

Sequencing input: PBMCs. The receptors stem from a woman between 18 and 29 years old in good health.

This sequence joins TRBV27 and TRBJ2-7; no clear D. Germline CDR1 and CDR2: MNHEY and SMNVEV (reference sequence). The CDR3 has 11 residues. With 2 bases removed from V and 9 bases from J, the gap between germline ends came to 8 bases. For the CDR3, the DNA is TGTGCCAGCAGTTTAAAGGACGGGCAGTACTTC. It encodes CASSLKDGQYF.

This chain joins TRBV18 and TRBJ2-1; 8 nucleotides agree with TRBD1. The V segment lost 8 bases and the J segment 4 bases; nucleotides outside the gene matches: 10. The CDR3 length is 15 residues. CDR1 is KGHSH, CDR2 LQKENI, per germline. CDR3 nucleotides: TGTGCCAGCCCAACGGGGCAGGGGGCTTACAATGAGCAGTTCTTC. This translates into CASPTGQGAYNEQFF.

The chain carries TRBV5-4 and TRBJ2-1; D may be TRBD2 (6 bases). CDR1 is SGHNT and CDR2 is YYREEE in the germline V gene (reference sequence). The V end lost 5 bases, the J end lost 4 bases, and 16 bases lay between the germline ends. The CDR3 has 15 residues. The chain's CDR3 is CASSPTPGTYNEQFF. The CDR3 nucleotides read TGTGCCAGCAGTCCCACCCCGGGGACTTACAATGAGCAGTTCTTC. The full variable domain, its missing parts supplied by reference TRBV5-4 and TRBJ2-1, is ETGVTQSPTHLIKTRGQQVTLRCSSQSGHNTVSWYQQALGQGPQFIFQYYREEENGRGNFPPRFSGLQFPNYSSELNVNALELDDSALYLCASSPTPGTYNEQFFGPGTRLTVL.

The rearrangement links TRBV25-1 to TRBJ2-2; D remains unclear. Germline V lookup: CDR1 MGHDK, CDR2 SYGVNS. V dropped 1 base and J dropped 0 bases, with 12 bases sitting between them. The CDR3 covers 17 residues. The CDR3 loop reads CASSEFSRVPNTGELFF. The CDR3 DNA is TGTGCCAGCAGTGAATTTAGTCGGGTTCCGAACACCGGGGAGCTGTTTTTT.

The chain is built from TRBV20-1 and TRBJ2-1; the match to TRBD2 covers 7 bases. CDR1 and CDR2 from the germline V gene are DFQATT and SNEGSKA (reference sequence). The CDR3 contains 15 residues. Trimming cost V 1 base and J 5 bases; bases outside gene matches: 8. This CDR3 is CSARGGLAAHNEQFF. The CDR3 DNA reads as TGCAGTGCTAGAGGTGGGCTAGCGGCTCACAATGAGCAGTTCTTC.